These T cell receptor beta chains were read from a single sample in a study of siplizumab effects on memory and regulatory T cells. Clones were read by immunoSEQ multiplex PCR, and TCRdb kept only the in-frame ones, dropping some. The table records 70,000 or so clones, under 95% of them present only once. Sequences were obtained from CD8+ T cells sorted from blood. These receptors were taken from a human donor in good health. Each CDR3 is given with its conserved first and last residue. Size tells how often a clone was seen (once, few, many) or the class of an expanded clone, and some rows leave it out.

CDR3: CASSPSGAANTEAFF
V: TRBV19
size: .

CDR3: CASTGTGDSSYEQYF
V: TRBV27
size: .

CDR3: CASSLTSTNTEAFF
V: TRBV6-5
size: .

CDR3: CASRLLQGSEAFF
V: TRBV6-5
size: .

CDR3: CASSQDASRGNQPQHF
V: TRBV4-1
size: .

CDR3: CASSLRFGKWNEQFF
V: TRBV7-2
size: .

CDR3: CASSYSLGWGQFF
V: TRBV6-5
size: .

CDR3: CASSSPQAQETQYF
V: TRBV9
size: .

CDR3: CAYPGPNSTDTQYF
V: TRBV7-9
size: .

CDR3: CASSQKTAQETQYF
V: TRBV4-1
size: .

CDR3: CASSAQGNWDYGYTF
V: TRBV5-1
size: .

CDR3: CASSAQGTGDEKLFF
V: TRBV13
size: once

CDR3: CASSSWTTYNEQFF
V: TRBV5-5
size: .

CDR3: CSVENPFSGGDETQYF
V: TRBV29-1
size: .

CDR3: CASSLRLNLETQYF
V: TRBV28
size: .

CDR3: CASSPLYEQYF
V: TRBV7-9
size: .

CDR3: CASSPIRHGELFF
V: TRBV28
size: .

CDR3: CASSLQGKIYEQYF
V: TRBV7-2
size: .

CDR3: CASSGFWDEQFF
V: TRBV14
size: .

CDR3: CATQLGNTEAFF
V: TRBV19
size: .

CDR3: CASSKDGQQGMNTEAFF
V: TRBV21-1
size: .

CDR3: CASSIMSGGLNTEAFF
V: TRBV19
size: .

CDR3: CASSLNNEAFF
V: TRBV5-1
size: once

CDR3: CATSRDPGAGQPQHF
V: TRBV15
size: once

CDR3: CASSLASNGYTF
V: TRBV7-9
size: .

CDR3: CASSYSYGYTF
V: TRBV28
size: .

CDR3: CAEGGSSSYEQYF
V: TRBV30
size: .

CDR3: CASSEWTSGSYEQYF
V: TRBV6-1
size: few

CDR3: CASSARQADNYGYTF
V: TRBV6-1
size: .

CDR3: CASRPDRSYEQYF
V: TRBV7-9
size: .

CDR3: CASSPLDRARYEQYF
V: TRBV5-1
size: .

CDR3: CASSATPPGTPTGELFF
V: TRBV27
size: .

CDR3: CASSAIRATNEKLFF
V: TRBV6-5
size: .

CDR3: CASSAPGQPTYEQYF
V: TRBV2
size: .

CDR3: CASRPTSGFQETQYF
V: TRBV4-2
size: .

CDR3: CATLTPYEQYF
V: TRBV6-1
size: .

CDR3: CASSPTRVGYNEQFF
V: TRBV7-8
size: .

CDR3: CSVEEGAGINEAFF
V: TRBV29-1
size: few

CDR3: CASSSRKRNRLAGIYEQYF
V: TRBV11-2
size: .

CDR3: CASSLLAGGTDTQYF
V: TRBV28
size: .

CDR3: CASSQEFGLIPPGELFF
V: TRBV16
size: .

CDR3: CASSQEGGAGELFF
V: TRBV4-1
size: .

CDR3: CASSSEGVSTDTQYF
V: TRBV11-2
size: .

CDR3: CASSLMDGTYEQYF
V: TRBV7-3
size: .

CDR3: CASSLDPSGWETQYF
V: TRBV7-7
size: .

CDR3: CASSQSTGPHEQYF
V: TRBV16
size: .

CDR3: CASSYGGSQPQHF
V: TRBV6-5
size: .

CDR3: CASSLGLAGGYEQYF
V: TRBV7-2
size: once

CDR3: CASSPGISGNTIYF
V: TRBV4-2
size: .

CDR3: CASTTGTGAYEQYF
V: TRBV19
size: .

CDR3: CASSERGEGETQYF
V: TRBV9
size: .